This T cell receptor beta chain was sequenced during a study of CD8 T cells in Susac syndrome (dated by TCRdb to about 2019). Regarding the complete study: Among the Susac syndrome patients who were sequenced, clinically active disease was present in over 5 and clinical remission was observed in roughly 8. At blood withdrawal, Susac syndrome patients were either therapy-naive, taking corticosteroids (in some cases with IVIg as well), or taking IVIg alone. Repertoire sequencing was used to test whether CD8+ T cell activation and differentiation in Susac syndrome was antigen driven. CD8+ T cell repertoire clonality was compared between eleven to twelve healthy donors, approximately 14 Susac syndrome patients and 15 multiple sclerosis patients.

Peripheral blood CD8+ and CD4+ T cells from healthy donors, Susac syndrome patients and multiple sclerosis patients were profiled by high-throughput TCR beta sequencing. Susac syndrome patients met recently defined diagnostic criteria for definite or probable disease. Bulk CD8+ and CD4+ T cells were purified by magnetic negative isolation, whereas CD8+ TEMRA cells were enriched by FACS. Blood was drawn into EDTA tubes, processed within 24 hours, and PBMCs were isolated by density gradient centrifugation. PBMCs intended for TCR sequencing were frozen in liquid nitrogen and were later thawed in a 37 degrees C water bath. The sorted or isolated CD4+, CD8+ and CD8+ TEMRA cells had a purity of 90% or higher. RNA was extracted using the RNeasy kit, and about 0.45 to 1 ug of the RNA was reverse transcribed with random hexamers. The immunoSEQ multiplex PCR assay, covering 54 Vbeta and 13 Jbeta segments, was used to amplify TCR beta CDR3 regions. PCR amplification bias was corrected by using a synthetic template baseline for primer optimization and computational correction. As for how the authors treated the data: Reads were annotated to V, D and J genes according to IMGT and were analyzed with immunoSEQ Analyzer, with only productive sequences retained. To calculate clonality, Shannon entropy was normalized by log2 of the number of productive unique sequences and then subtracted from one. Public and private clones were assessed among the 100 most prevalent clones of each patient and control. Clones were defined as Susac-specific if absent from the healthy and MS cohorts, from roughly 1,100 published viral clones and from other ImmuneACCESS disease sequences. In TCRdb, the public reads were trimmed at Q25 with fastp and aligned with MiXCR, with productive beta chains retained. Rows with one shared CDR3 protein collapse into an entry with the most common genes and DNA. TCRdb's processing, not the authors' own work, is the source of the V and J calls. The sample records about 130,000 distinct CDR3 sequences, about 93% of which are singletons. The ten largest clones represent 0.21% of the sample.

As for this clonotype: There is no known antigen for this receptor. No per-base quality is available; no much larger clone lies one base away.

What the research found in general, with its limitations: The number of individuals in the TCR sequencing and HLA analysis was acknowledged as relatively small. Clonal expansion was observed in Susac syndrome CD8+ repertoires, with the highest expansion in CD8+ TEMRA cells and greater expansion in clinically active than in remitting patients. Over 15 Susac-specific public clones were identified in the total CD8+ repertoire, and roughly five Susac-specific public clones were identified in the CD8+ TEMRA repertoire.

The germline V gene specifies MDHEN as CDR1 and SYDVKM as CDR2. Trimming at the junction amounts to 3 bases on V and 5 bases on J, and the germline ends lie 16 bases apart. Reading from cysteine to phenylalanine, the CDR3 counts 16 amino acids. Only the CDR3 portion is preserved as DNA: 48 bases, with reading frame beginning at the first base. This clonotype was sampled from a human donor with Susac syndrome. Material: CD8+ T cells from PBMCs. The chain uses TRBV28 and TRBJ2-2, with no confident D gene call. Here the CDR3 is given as CASSFPATESTGELFF. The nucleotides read TGTGCCAGCAGTTTTCCGGCAACCGAGTCGACCGGGGAGCTGTTTTTT.